This is a list of T cell receptor beta chains from one sample in a study of tumor-infiltrating lymphocytes in primary liver carcinoma. One entry per CDR3 protein results from TCRdb running MiXCR on the multiplex PCR reads. The data contain approximately 300,000 distinct CDR3 sequences, 50% to 70% of them singletons. Sequencing input: peripheral blood. All receptors come from a man aged 40-50 years with primary liver carcinoma and hepatitis B virus infection. CDR3s include the opening cysteine and the closing phenylalanine or tryptophan. The D gene is left open where the match is weak. Some rows mark clone size as missing; the rest say once, few, many or name a class of expanded clone.

>TRBV29-1|TRBD2|few|TRBJ2-3
TGCAGCTTCATAGCGGGAGGTAGTGGTGATACGCAGTATTTC
CSFIAGGSGDTQYF
>TRBV10-3|TRBD2|-|TRBJ2-7
TGTGCCATCGGGGGGGAGCCTCGCGCCGGCGAGCAGTACTTC
CAIGGEPRAGEQYF
>TRBV4-3|TRBD2|-|TRBJ2-5
TGCGCCAGAAGCCAAGATCCGCCCGGACTAGCGGGTGGGTTCCAAGAGACTCAGTACTTC
CARSQDPPGLAGGFQETQYF
>TRBV28|-|-|TRBJ2-6
TGTGCCAGCAGTTTTGGTACTGGGGCCAACGTCCTGACTTTC
CASSFGTGANVLTF
>TRBV5-4|-|-|TRBJ1-4
TGTGCCAGCAGCTTGGGAGGGGACACTGCAACTAATGAAAAACTGTTTTTT
CASSLGGDTATNEKLFF
>TRBV7-9|-|few|TRBJ1-5
TGTGCCAGCAGCCTGGGACAACGAGGGAGCAATCAGCCCCAGCATTTT
CASSLGQRGSNQPQHF
>TRBV5-6|-|-|TRBJ1-2
TGTGCCAGCAGCTCGAACAGATTTAACTATGGCTACACCTTC
CASSSNRFNYGYTF
>TRBV11-2|TRBD2|few|TRBJ2-5
TGTGCCAGCAGCTTAGATCCCTTCGGAGCGGGAGGGAAAGAGACCCAGTACTTC
CASSLDPFGAGGKETQYF
>TRBV7-2|TRBD2|-|TRBJ2-7
TGTGCCAGCAGTTCGACTAGCGGGATATCCTACGAGCAGTACTTC
CASSSTSGISYEQYF
>TRBV29-1|-|many|TRBJ1-1
TGCAGCGTTGAGGGGCAGACTGAAGCTTTCTTT
CSVEGQTEAFF
>TRBV18|-|-|TRBJ2-1
TGTGCCAGCTCACCAAAACTGGACAATGAGCAGTTCTTC
CASSPKLDNEQFF
>TRBV19|TRBD1|-|TRBJ2-1
TGTGCCAGTAGCACAGACAGGGTGCAGTTCTTC
CASSTDRVQFF
>TRBV6-4|-|-|TRBJ1-2
TGTGCCAGCAGTGACAGCAACTATGGCTACACCTTC
CASSDSNYGYTF
>TRBV12-3/TRBV12-4|-|many|TRBJ2-3
TGTGCCAGCAGGATCCCGGGACTTACCACAGATACGCAGTATTTT
CASRIPGLTTDTQYF
>TRBV10-3|-|-|TRBJ1-6
TGTGCCATCAATAGCAGGGGAAATAATTCACCCCTCCACTTT
CAINSRGNNSPLHF
>TRBV6-6|-|-|TRBJ1-2
TGTGCCAGCACCCTGGACAGCAGCTTTAGCTATGGCTACACCTTC
CASTLDSSFSYGYTF
>TRBV11-1|-|-|TRBJ1-1
TGTGCCTGCAGCTCCCCCGAGTGGGGAGGTGAAGCATTCTTT
CACSSPEWGGEAFF
>TRBV5-6|TRBD1|-|TRBJ2-2
TGTGCCAGCAGCCCGTTACAGGGGGCGCGCACCGGGGAGCTGTTTTTT
CASSPLQGARTGELFF
>TRBV6-6|-|many|TRBJ1-4
TGTGCCAGCAGTCGGGAAAAACTGTTTTTT
CASSREKLFF
>TRBV4-2|TRBD2|-|TRBJ2-7
TGTGCCAGCAGCCAAGATAGGGCTAGCGGATACTTCGAGAAGTACTTC
CASSQDRASGYFEKYF
>TRBV12-5|TRBD2|-|TRBJ2-1
TGTGCTAGTGCCCTACCCGTGACTAGCGGCAATGAGCAGTTCTTC
CASALPVTSGNEQFF
>TRBV11-3|-|once|TRBJ2-1
TGTACCAGCAGTCAGGGACCTGTCTCCTACAATGAGCACTTCTTC
CTSSQGPVSYNEHFF
>TRBV7-9|-|-|TRBJ2-1
TGTGCCAGCAGAGACGGACTCTTGCTCTACAATGAGGAGTTCTTC
CASRDGLLLYNEEFF
>TRBV28|-|once|TRBJ1-2
TGTGCCAGCAATTTCCCCCTAGATTGCTACACCTTC
CASNFPLDCYTF
>TRBV28|TRBD2|many|TRBJ2-1
TGTGCCAGCAGTACCTTACTAGCGGGAGTCGCGGATGAGCAGTTCTTC
CASSTLLAGVADEQFF
>TRBV4-2|TRBD1|many|TRBJ1-2
TGTGCCAGCAGCCAAGTCGGGACAGACTATGGCTACACCTTC
CASSQVGTDYGYTF
>TRBV5-1|-|-|TRBJ2-2
TGCGTCAGCAGCGGACTACAGGGTAGGGGGGCCGGGGAGCTGTTTTTT
CVSSGLQGRGAGELFF
>TRBV5-6|-|many|TRBJ1-2
TGTGCCAGCAGCTCCCCATCCGGGGTTGGCTACACCTTC
CASSSPSGVGYTF
>TRBV12-5|-|-|TRBJ1-2
TGTGCTAGTGGTCGGGACCACTATGACTACACCTTC
CASGRDHYDYTF
>TRBV5-1|-|-|TRBJ2-7
TGCGCCAGCAGCTCCCAAACAGGTTTGCCCGAGCAGTACTTC
CASSSQTGLPEQYF
>TRBV30|-|many|TRBJ1-5
TGTGCCTGGAGCGAAGGACAGCACAATCAGCCCCAGCATTTT
CAWSEGQHNQPQHF
>TRBV6-2/TRBV6-3|TRBD2|many|TRBJ2-1
TGTGCCGGGTCACTAGCGGGAGCTGAGCAGTTCTTC
CAGSLAGAEQFF
>TRBV19|-|-|TRBJ2-5
TGTGCCAGTAGTATAGCTAGCGCCAACCAAGAGACCCAGTACTTC
CASSIASANQETQYF
>TRBV29-1|TRBD2|many|TRBJ2-1
TGCAGCGTTGTAGGCGGACTAGCGGGAGGGAATGAGCAGTTCTTC
CSVVGGLAGGNEQFF
>TRBV7-8|-|-|TRBJ2-5
TGTGCCAGCAACCCCAGGGTCTACGCGGAGACCCAGTACTTC
CASNPRVYAETQYF
>TRBV29-1|-|many|TRBJ2-3
TGCAGCTGTGAGCTGGACGCCGCCACAGATACGCAGTATTTT
CSCELDAATDTQYF
>TRBV19|TRBD1|-|TRBJ1-6
TGTACCTTGGCCGGGGACAGGGATAATTCACCCCTCCACTTT
CTLAGDRDNSPLHF
>TRBV9|-|-|TRBJ2-1
TGTGCCAGCAGCCCTCCCGGGCCCTCCGGCAATGAGCAGTTCTTC
CASSPPGPSGNEQFF
>TRBV28|TRBD1|few|TRBJ2-7
TGTGCCAGCAGAGACAGGGACTCCTACGAGCAGTACTTC
CASRDRDSYEQYF
>TRBV24-1|-|-|TRBJ2-1
TGTGCCACCAGTGCGGGATGGAATGATCAGTTCTTC
CATSAGWNDQFF
>TRBV12-3/TRBV12-4|TRBD2|-|TRBJ2-1
TGTGCCAGCAGTCCTAATAGCGGGAGTTACAACAATGAGCAGTTCTTC
CASSPNSGSYNNEQFF
>TRBV11-2|-|-|TRBJ2-2
TGTGCCAGCAGCTTAATAGGGTCCGGGGAGCTGTTTTTT
CASSLIGSGELFF
>TRBV11-3|-|-|TRBJ2-3
TGTGCCAGCAGCTTAGAGGGTACAAACACAGGTACGCAGTATTTT
CASSLEGTNTGTQYF
>TRBV5-1|TRBD2|-|TRBJ2-5
TGCACCAGCAGCTATGTAGCGGGAGCCGGAGAGACCCAGTACTTC
CTSSYVAGAGETQYF
>TRBV12-3/TRBV12-4|TRBD1|-|TRBJ2-7
TGTGCCAGCAGTTTATGCTCCCAGGGGGTCTACGAGCAGTACTTC
CASSLCSQGVYEQYF
>TRBV6-1|-|many|TRBJ2-3
TGTGCCAGCAGTGAACGGGGAGTAGCGGAGATCACAGATACGCAGTATTTT
CASSERGVAEITDTQYF
>TRBV11-2|-|-|TRBJ2-1
TGTACCAGCAGCTTAGAGGGGCTCTACAATGGGCAGTTCTTC
CTSSLEGLYNGQFF
>TRBV5-1|TRBD1|few|TRBJ1-2
TGCGCCAGCAGCTTGGCTTTCGACAGGGGCCTTGGCTACACCTTC
CASSLAFDRGLGYTF
>TRBV6-1|-|few|TRBJ1-1
TGTGCCAGCAGACTGCAGAACACTGAAGCTTTCTTT
CASRLQNTEAFF